A selection of T cell receptor beta chains follows, all from one sample in a study of blood T cell repertoires in COVID-19. TCRdb keeps only in-frame clones here, not all; method: immunoSEQ multiplex PCR. In the table there are 110,000 to 150,000 clones, roughly 82% of which are singletons. The sequenced sample consisted of peripheral blood. The receptors derive from a man older than 75 with acute or convalescent COVID-19. The CDR3 runs from the conserved cysteine through the conserved F or W. The order of the fields is clone size, V gene, D gene, J gene, CDR3 DNA, CDR3 protein. A D gene is named only where the DNA matches it firmly. Size is omitted from some rows. Given values are once, few, many or a class for expanded clones.

abundance: -
v_gene: TRBV9
d_gene: -
j_gene: TRBJ2-7
CDR3nt: TGTGCCAGCAGCGTAGACTCATCCTACGAGCAGTACTTC
CDR3aa: CASSVDSSYEQYF

abundance: -
v_gene: TRBV9
d_gene: -
j_gene: TRBJ2-7
CDR3nt: TGTGCCAGCAGCCCAAGGTCAGGTTCCTACGAGCAGTACTTC
CDR3aa: CASSPRSGSYEQYF

abundance: -
v_gene: TRBV12-5
d_gene: TRBD2
j_gene: TRBJ2-1
CDR3nt: TGTGCTAGTGGTTTGGACCTCGGGACTAGCGGGGGATACAATGAGCAGTTCTTC
CDR3aa: CASGLDLGTSGGYNEQFF

abundance: few
v_gene: TRBV4-2
d_gene: TRBD2
j_gene: TRBJ2-3
CDR3nt: TGTGCCAGCAGCCAAGATGTTAGCGGGGGGCTAATAAACACAGATACGCAGTATTTT
CDR3aa: CASSQDVSGGLINTDTQYF

abundance: -
v_gene: TRBV7-2
d_gene: -
j_gene: TRBJ1-2
CDR3nt: TGTGCCAGCAGCTTAAACGGTTATGGCTACACCTTC
CDR3aa: CASSLNGYGYTF

abundance: -
v_gene: TRBV24-1
d_gene: TRBD1
j_gene: TRBJ2-3
CDR3nt: TGTGCCACCAGCATTGGGACAGCTAGCACAGATACGCAGTATTTT
CDR3aa: CATSIGTASTDTQYF

abundance: -
v_gene: TRBV18
d_gene: -
j_gene: TRBJ1-1
CDR3nt: TGTGCCAGCTCAAGGGGGGGGACCACTGAAGCTTTCTTT
CDR3aa: CASSRGGTTEAFF

abundance: -
v_gene: TRBV27
d_gene: -
j_gene: TRBJ1-5
CDR3nt: TGTGCCAGCAGTTTGAGGGAGGGGAGCAATCAGCCCCAGCATTTT
CDR3aa: CASSLREGSNQPQHF

abundance: -
v_gene: TRBV9
d_gene: TRBD1
j_gene: TRBJ1-2
CDR3nt: TGTGCCAGCAGCGTAGACAGGGGCGGGAACTATGGCTACACCTTC
CDR3aa: CASSVDRGGNYGYTF

abundance: -
v_gene: TRBV7-3
d_gene: TRBD1
j_gene: TRBJ1-2
CDR3nt: TGTGCCAGCAGCCCGGACAGGGGAAACTATGGCTACACCTTC
CDR3aa: CASSPDRGNYGYTF

abundance: -
v_gene: TRBV6-2/TRBV6-3
d_gene: TRBD1
j_gene: TRBJ1-1
CDR3nt: TGTGCCAGCAGTTACTCGTTGGGACAGAGGATAAACACTGAAGCTTTCTTT
CDR3aa: CASSYSLGQRINTEAFF

abundance: few
v_gene: TRBV24-1
d_gene: TRBD1
j_gene: TRBJ1-6
CDR3nt: TGTGCCACCAGTGATTCGGCAGGGGGCACTCGATCACCCCTCCACTTT
CDR3aa: CATSDSAGGTRSPLHF

abundance: -
v_gene: TRBV9
d_gene: TRBD1
j_gene: TRBJ2-5
CDR3nt: TGTGCCAGCAGTAAGGGACAGGGGGTAAGGGAGACCCAGTACTTC
CDR3aa: CASSKGQGVRETQYF

abundance: -
v_gene: TRBV20-1
d_gene: -
j_gene: TRBJ2-3
CDR3nt: TGCAGTGTCAGGAGCACAGATACGCAGTATTTT
CDR3aa: CSVRSTDTQYF

abundance: -
v_gene: TRBV9
d_gene: -
j_gene: TRBJ2-1
CDR3nt: TGTGCCAGCAGCCCTCCGGGACTTAGTACGAGCTCCTACAATGAGCAGTTCTTC
CDR3aa: CASSPPGLSTSSYNEQFF

abundance: -
v_gene: TRBV7-3
d_gene: TRBD1
j_gene: TRBJ2-5
CDR3nt: TGTGCCAGCAGCGAAGGGACCGGACAGGGTGTTGAGACCCAGTACTTC
CDR3aa: CASSEGTGQGVETQYF

abundance: -
v_gene: TRBV5-1
d_gene: TRBD2
j_gene: TRBJ2-7
CDR3nt: TGCGCCAGCAGCTTGGCTCGGGAGGGGATTTTTGCCTACGAGCAGTACTTC
CDR3aa: CASSLAREGIFAYEQYF

abundance: once
v_gene: TRBV5-1
d_gene: -
j_gene: TRBJ2-5
CDR3nt: TGCGCCAGCAACGACATAGGTGGGGAGACCCAGTACTTC
CDR3aa: CASNDIGGETQYF

abundance: -
v_gene: TRBV28
d_gene: -
j_gene: TRBJ1-5
CDR3nt: TGTGCCAGCAGCTCTAGGTTCCGGGACACCAACAATCAGCCCCAGCATTTT
CDR3aa: CASSSRFRDTNNQPQHF

abundance: once
v_gene: TRBV7-2
d_gene: -
j_gene: TRBJ2-7
CDR3nt: TGTGCCAGCTCGCCGGGACTTGCCCGGCGGGAGCAGTACTTC
CDR3aa: CASSPGLARREQYF

abundance: -
v_gene: TRBV6-5
d_gene: TRBD1
j_gene: TRBJ2-2
CDR3nt: TGTGCCAGCACCACGGGACAGGGAGATGCCGGGGAGCTGTTTTTT
CDR3aa: CASTTGQGDAGELFF

abundance: -
v_gene: TRBV28
d_gene: -
j_gene: TRBJ2-7
CDR3nt: TGTGCCAGCAGTTCGTCTAGTCCCGAGCAGTACTTC
CDR3aa: CASSSSSPEQYF

abundance: once
v_gene: TRBV7-8
d_gene: -
j_gene: TRBJ2-2
CDR3nt: TGTGCCAGCAGCTCCGGGGGCGCGGGAGTCACCGGGGAGCTGTTTTTT
CDR3aa: CASSSGGAGVTGELFF

abundance: -
v_gene: TRBV18
d_gene: -
j_gene: TRBJ2-1
CDR3nt: TGTGCCAGCTCGCCCTACAGGGAGACGACCTACAATGAGCAGTTCTTC
CDR3aa: CASSPYRETTYNEQFF

abundance: -
v_gene: TRBV7-3
d_gene: -
j_gene: TRBJ1-1
CDR3nt: TGTGCCAGCAGCTTAAGGAGGACGGCGAACACTGAAGCTTTCTTT
CDR3aa: CASSLRRTANTEAFF

abundance: once
v_gene: TRBV19
d_gene: -
j_gene: TRBJ1-1
CDR3nt: TGTGCCAGTAAGAACAGTATTACTTCCATGAACACTGAAGCTTTCTTT
CDR3aa: CASKNSITSMNTEAFF

abundance: -
v_gene: TRBV21-1
d_gene: -
j_gene: TRBJ2-7
CDR3nt: TGTGCCAGCAGCAATACAGGGGGTATTTCCTACGAGCAGTACTTC
CDR3aa: CASSNTGGISYEQYF

abundance: -
v_gene: TRBV28
d_gene: TRBD1
j_gene: TRBJ1-1
CDR3nt: TGTGCCAGCTTAGAGGGCAGGGGGCGCAGAGCTTTCTTT
CDR3aa: CASLEGRGRRAFF

abundance: few
v_gene: TRBV24-1
d_gene: TRBD1
j_gene: TRBJ2-2
CDR3nt: TGTGCCACCAGTGATCGGACAGGACCGAACACCGGGGAGCTGTTTTTT
CDR3aa: CATSDRTGPNTGELFF

abundance: -
v_gene: TRBV6-4
d_gene: TRBD1
j_gene: TRBJ2-2
CDR3nt: TGTGCCAGCAGTGGTCAGGGGGCTGGCACCGGGGAGCTGTTTTTT
CDR3aa: CASSGQGAGTGELFF

abundance: -
v_gene: TRBV19
d_gene: TRBD1
j_gene: TRBJ2-2
CDR3nt: TGTGCCAGTAGTATAGATCCCCGGAGCCCGTGGACAGGGAGCCCCACCGGGGAGCTGTTTTTT
CDR3aa: CASSIDPRSPWTGSPTGELFF

abundance: -
v_gene: TRBV5-8
d_gene: -
j_gene: TRBJ2-5
CDR3nt: TGTGCCAGCAGTCCCCCACGGGAGACCCCCCACGGGCAGACCCAGTACTTC
CDR3aa: CASSPPRETPHGQTQYF

abundance: once
v_gene: TRBV18
d_gene: TRBD2
j_gene: TRBJ2-3
CDR3nt: TGTGCCAGCTCACGGTCCACTAGCGGGGGGGCCGTAGATACGCAGTATTTT
CDR3aa: CASSRSTSGGAVDTQYF

abundance: few
v_gene: TRBV5-6
d_gene: -
j_gene: TRBJ1-2
CDR3nt: TGTGCCAGCACCCTACTAGCGGTCCCAATGGAAGACTATGGCTACACCTTC
CDR3aa: CASTLLAVPMEDYGYTF

abundance: -
v_gene: TRBV7-9
d_gene: -
j_gene: TRBJ1-2
CDR3nt: TGTGCCAGCAGCTTAGCGTGGCGCCCACTAATGACGGAGGGTATGGGCTACACCTTC
CDR3aa: CASSLAWRPLMTEGMGYTF

abundance: -
v_gene: TRBV6-6
d_gene: TRBD1
j_gene: TRBJ1-1
CDR3nt: TGTGCCAGCAGTGGAGGGACAGCGAACACTGAAGCTTTCTTT
CDR3aa: CASSGGTANTEAFF

abundance: few
v_gene: TRBV28
d_gene: -
j_gene: TRBJ1-4
CDR3nt: TGTGCCAGCAAAAAACAGGTTGACGGTTTTGAAAAACTGTTTTTT
CDR3aa: CASKKQVDGFEKLFF

abundance: -
v_gene: TRBV3-1/TRBV3-2
d_gene: -
j_gene: TRBJ1-2
CDR3nt: TGTGCCAGCAGCCAAGCCGGGGGATATGGCTACACCTTC
CDR3aa: CASSQAGGYGYTF

abundance: -
v_gene: TRBV30
d_gene: -
j_gene: TRBJ1-2
CDR3nt: TGTGCCTGGAGTATCGGAGGCCAGTATGGCTACACCTTC
CDR3aa: CAWSIGGQYGYTF

abundance: -
v_gene: TRBV5-1
d_gene: -
j_gene: TRBJ1-1
CDR3nt: TGCGCCAGCAGCTTAGGTAGCCAGAACACTGAAGCTTTCTTT
CDR3aa: CASSLGSQNTEAFF

abundance: -
v_gene: TRBV5-1
d_gene: TRBD2
j_gene: TRBJ2-3
CDR3nt: TGCGCCAGCAGCCTGCTTGCGGGGGGTAGCACAGATACGCAGTATTTT
CDR3aa: CASSLLAGGSTDTQYF

abundance: -
v_gene: TRBV7-2
d_gene: -
j_gene: TRBJ2-5
CDR3nt: TGTGCCAGCAGCTTCGAGGAAACCGGGACCCAGTACTTC
CDR3aa: CASSFEETGTQYF

abundance: -
v_gene: TRBV2
d_gene: TRBD2
j_gene: TRBJ2-3
CDR3nt: TGTGCCAGCAGTGAAGGGCTAGCGGTGCTCACAGATACGCAGTATTTT
CDR3aa: CASSEGLAVLTDTQYF